The entry below gives a single T cell receptor beta chain sequence along with its context. CDR1 and CDR2 (germline): PRHDT, FYEKMQ (reference sequence). This CDR3 contains 13 residues. Trimming at V came to 5 bases and at J to 7 bases, leaving 7 bases not matched to a gene. The record originates from a study of blood T cell repertoires in COVID-19. Data came from immunoSEQ multiplex PCR; TCRdb stores just in-frame clones and leaves some out. Here the sample spans 60,000 or so clones, 60% to 85% being singletons. This TCR derives from a man in his sixties with acute or convalescent COVID-19. This sequence joins TRBV13 and TRBJ1-2, with 7 bases matching TRBD1. The sequencing sample was made of peripheral blood. The CDR3, as DNA: TGTGCCAGCAGCCCACAGGGGTTTGCTGGCTACACCTTC. It yields the protein CASSPQGFAGYTF.